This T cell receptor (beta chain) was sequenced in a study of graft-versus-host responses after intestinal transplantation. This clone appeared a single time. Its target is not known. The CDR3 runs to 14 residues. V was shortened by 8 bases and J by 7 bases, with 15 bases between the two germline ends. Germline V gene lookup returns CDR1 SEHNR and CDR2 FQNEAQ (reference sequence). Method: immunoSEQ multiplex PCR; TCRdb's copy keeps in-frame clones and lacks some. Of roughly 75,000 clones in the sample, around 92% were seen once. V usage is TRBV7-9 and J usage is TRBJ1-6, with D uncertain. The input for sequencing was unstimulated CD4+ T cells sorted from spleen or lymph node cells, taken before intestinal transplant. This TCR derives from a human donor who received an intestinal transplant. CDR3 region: CASGPGGRNSPLHF. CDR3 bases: TGTGCCAGCGGTCCGGGAGGGCGCAATTCACCCCTCCACTTT.